One sample yielded the 26 T cell receptor beta chains listed below, sequenced in a study of OX40 agonist ivuxolimab in advanced cancers. Sequenced by immunoSEQ multiplex PCR; TCRdb stores in-frame clones only, minus some. This sample has approximately 47,000 clones, with about three quarters found just once. The sample was CD4+ or CD8+ T cells sorted from blood, taken in a trial of the OX40 agonist ivuxolimab. The source is an adult with an advanced solid tumor such as melanoma, head and neck, liver or kidney cancer.

The rearrangement links TRBV18 to TRBJ2-7, with TRBD2 matching 8 bases. Germline CDR1 reads KGHSH; CDR2 reads LQKENI. This CDR3 contains 17 residues. After removal of 4 bases from V and 4 bases from J, the junction contained 15 bases not matched to a gene. The CDR3 bases are TGTGCCAGCTCACAGGGTTCGGGAGGGCCGGTCGGGTACGAGCAGTACTTC. Its translation is CASSQGSGGPVGYEQYF.

The V and J genes are TRBV19 and TRBJ1-2; D remains ambiguous. The ends were cut back, 5 bases at V and 4 bases at J, with 14 bases in the middle. The CDR3 length is 14 residues. Germline lookup yields CDR1 LNHDA and CDR2 SQIVND (reference sequence). CDR3 in amino acids: CASSPLDGSYGYTF. The CDR3 DNA reads as TGTGCCAGTAGTCCTTTAGACGGAAGCTATGGCTACACCTTC.

This clone is judged medium-sized. The gene calls are TRBV19 and TRBJ1-5, with a possible D match to TRBD1 (6 bases). CDR3 length: 13 residues. Germline assignment: CDR1 LNHDA and CDR2 SQIVND (reference sequence). V was clipped by 11 bases and J by 3 bases, with 14 bases between them. CDR3 coding DNA: TGTGCCTCTGGGGGGCCTTACAATCAGCCCCAGCATTTT. Residues: CASGGPYNQPQHF.

This clone appeared once. The chain employs TRBV5-1 and TRBJ2-1; tentative D call: TRBD2 (5 bases). Trimming pared 0 bases from V and 7 bases from J, leaving 5 bases between. Germline values: CDR1 SGHRS, CDR2 YFSETQ. The CDR3 covers 12 residues. CDR3 loop: CASSLGGNEQFF. CDR3 DNA: TGCGCCAGCAGCTTGGGAGGGAATGAGCAGTTCTTC.

The V gene is TRBV10-3, the J gene TRBJ2-1; D uncertain. V dropped 3 bases and J dropped 12 bases, with 15 bases sitting between them. CDR3 length: 13 amino acids. Germline V CDR1 and CDR2: ENHRY, SYGVKD. In DNA, the CDR3 is TGTGCCATCAGTGATCCTAAAGAGTCCGGGCAGTTCTTC. Its protein product is CAISDPKESGQFF.

The rearrangement joins TRBV12-5 to TRBJ1-1; D possibly corresponds to TRBD1 (5 bases). Looked up from germline, CDR1 is LGHNT and CDR2 is FRNRAP. This CDR3 region has 12 residues. The V end was cut by 6 bases, the J end by 7 bases, with 12 bases between. CDR3 sequence (DNA): TGTGCTAGTGGCCAGAGACAGAATGAAGCTTTCTTT. Amino acid sequence: CASGQRQNEAFF.

The V call is TRBV6-5, the J call TRBJ1-2; D call uncertain. From germline, CDR1 is MNHEY and CDR2 SVGAGI. The V and J ends lost 1 base and 7 bases respectively, with 16 bases between them. The length of the CDR3 is 15 residues. The CDR3 nucleotides read TGTGCCAGCAGTTACTATTTTAAGTCGTCCAGTGGCTACACCTTC. It yields the protein CASSYYFKSSSGYTF.

The rearrangement links TRBV9 to TRBJ2-3; D ambiguous. The V and J ends lost 2 bases and 2 bases respectively, with 6 bases between them. CDR1 and CDR2 from the germline V gene are SGDLS and YYNGEE. The CDR3 spans 13 residues. This CDR3 is CASSVLTTDTQYF. The DNA of the CDR3 is TGTGCCAGCAGCGTCCTTACCACAGATACGCAGTATTTT. Variable domain in full (rest from reference TRBV9 and TRBJ2-3): DSGVTQTPKHLITATGQRVTLRCSPRSGDLSVYWYQQSLDQGLQFLIQYYNGEERAKGNILERFSAQQFPDLHSELNLSSLELGDSALYFCASSVLTTDTQYFGPGTRLTVL.

The V gene is TRBV25-1, the J gene TRBJ1-1; no clear D gene. CDR3 length: 14 amino acids. The V gene lost 4 bases and the J gene lost 4 bases, with 13 bases spanning the gap. Germline loops: CDR1 MGHDK, CDR2 SYGVNS. DNA of the CDR3: TGTGCCAGCAGTGCCCCAACGGGAAGCACTGAAGCTTTCTTT. Translated, it gives CASSAPTGSTEAFF.

This chain joins TRBV7-2 and TRBJ1-6; D may be TRBD1 (5 bases). CDR3 length: 15 amino acids. Looked up from germline, CDR1 is SGHTA and CDR2 is FQGNSA. V was trimmed by 0 bases and J by 7 bases, leaving 10 bases between them. CDR3 residues: CASSLAPGGNSPLHF. For the CDR3, the DNA is TGTGCCAGCAGCTTAGCGCCCGGGGGGAATTCACCCCTCCACTTT. The full variable domain, rest sourced from reference TRBV7-2 and TRBJ1-6, is GAGVSQSPSNKVTEKGKDVELRCDPISGHTALYWYRQSLGQGLEFLIYFQGNSAPDKSGLPSDRFSAERTGGSVSTLTIQRTQQEDSAVYLCASSLAPGGNSPLHFGNGTRLTVT.

This clone was seen just once. The chain uses TRBV19 and TRBJ1-1, with D unresolved. Trimming left V 5 bases short and J 8 bases short, with 15 bases between. The CDR3 sequence is 13 residues long. Germline values: CDR1 LNHDA, CDR2 SQIVND (reference sequence). Here the CDR3 DNA reads TGTGCCAGTAGTCCGGGCTACAACTCCGAAGCTTTCTTT. Amino acids: CASSPGYNSEAFF.

This chain connects TRBV2 to TRBJ2-7; 12 nucleotides agree with TRBD2. Germline V lookup: CDR1 SNHLY, CDR2 FYNNEI. With V trimmed by 6 bases and J by 2 bases, 5 bases remained unmatched. The CDR3 has 15 amino acids. The CDR3 nucleotides are TGTGCCAGCAGACGGACTAGCGGGACGACCTACGAGCAGTACTTC. This encodes CASRRTSGTTYEQYF.

This rearrangement joins TRBV6-1 to TRBJ1-1; no clear D. V was shortened by 2 bases and J by 4 bases, with 11 bases between the two germline ends. CDR1 and CDR2 from the germline V gene are MNHNS and SASEGT. The CDR3 contains 14 residues. The chain's CDR3 is CASSENGQGTEAFF. CDR3 nucleotides: TGTGCCAGCAGTGAAAATGGGCAAGGCACTGAAGCTTTCTTT.

This clone has only one observation. The chain combines TRBV25-1 with TRBJ2-5; D unresolved. The length of the CDR3 is 13 residues. Trimming stripped 7 bases from V and 2 bases from J, with 11 bases between. Germline V CDR1 and CDR2: MGHDK, SYGVNS. CDR3 sequence (DNA): TGTGCCAGCACAAAAGGAGAGCAAGAGACCCAGTACTTC. Translation: CASTKGEQETQYF.

The J gene is TRBJ2-2, the V gene TRBV7-7; D is uncertain. The germline gives CDR1 SSHAT, CDR2 FNYEAQ (reference sequence). V dropped 2 bases and J dropped 3 bases, with 10 bases sitting between them. The CDR3 runs 15 residues. The CDR3 loop reads CASSLLDADTGELFF. The DNA of the CDR3 is TGTGCCAGCAGCTTACTGGACGCAGACACCGGGGAGCTGTTTTTT.

The chain recombines TRBV10-1 with TRBJ2-7; 9 positions agree with TRBD2. J gave up 6 bases and V 4 bases, and 13 bases lay outside the gene matches. Germline V gene data show CDR1 as WNHNN and CDR2 as SYGVQD (reference sequence). The CDR3 covers 16 residues. CDR3 residues: CASSASPGLATGEQYF. CDR3 sequence (DNA): TGCGCCAGCAGTGCTTCCCCGGGACTAGCAACGGGCGAGCAGTACTTC.

The CDR3 region is CASSLVPGRSINTGELFF. DNA for the CDR3: TGCGCCAGCAGCTTGGTGCCAGGCCGGTCCATAAACACCGGGGAGCTGTTTTTT. The rearrangement joins TRBV5-1 to TRBJ2-2; D is undetermined. CDR1 SGHRS and CDR2 YFSETQ come from the germline V gene. The germline V and J ends were trimmed by 0 bases and 2 bases, with 17 bases remaining between them. The CDR3 consists of 18 residues.

This rearrangement joins TRBV25-1 to TRBJ2-5; 8 bases are shared with TRBD1. This CDR3 contains 15 residues. Germline assignment: CDR1 MGHDK and CDR2 SYGVNS. Losses at the gene ends were 4 bases for V and 4 bases for J; bases not matched to a gene: 8. The CDR3 DNA is TGTGCCAGCAGTGGTAACAGGGGGGCCGGAGAGACCCAGTACTTC. Translation gives CASSGNRGAGETQYF.

This rearrangement joins TRBV5-1 to TRBJ2-1; either TRBD1 or TRBD2 may supply D (5 bases each). V lost 4 bases to trimming and J lost 0 bases, with 26 bases between them. This CDR3 is 20 amino acids long. Germline V gene lookup returns CDR1 SGHRS and CDR2 YFSETQ. The CDR3 sequence is CASSQTIRGQTISSYNEQFF. CDR3 nucleotides: TGCGCCAGCAGCCAGACTATCCGGGGCCAAACCATTAGCTCCTACAATGAGCAGTTCTTC.

V is TRBV19 and J is TRBJ2-7; 13 bases match TRBD2. Germline values: CDR1 LNHDA, CDR2 SQIVND (reference sequence). This CDR3 region has 17 residues. J was trimmed by 7 bases and V by 3 bases; bases with no gene match: 12. Written as DNA, the CDR3 is TGTGCCAGTAGTATCCGGATCGGGACTAGCGGGACGGGAGAGCAGTACTTC. This encodes CASSIRIGTSGTGEQYF.

The V and J genes are TRBV19 and TRBJ2-7, with TRBD1 matching 10 bases. Germline V gene lookup returns CDR1 LNHDA and CDR2 SQIVND (reference sequence). The CDR3 sequence is 14 residues long. V was pared by 4 bases and J by 5 bases, with 5 bases of the junction left unmatched. The CDR3 DNA follows: TGTGCCAGTAGTACGCTGACAGGGGGCGACGAGCAGTACTTC. It specifies CASSTLTGGDEQYF.

The CDR3 region is CASSIRSAGGNYEQYF. The CDR3 coding sequence is TGTGCCAGCAGCATACGGTCGGCGGGAGGAAACTACGAGCAGTACTTC. The chain is built from TRBV13 and TRBJ2-7; 8 positions agree with TRBD2. Germline CDR1 PRHDT, CDR2 FYEKMQ (reference sequence). The ends lost 5 bases at V and 3 bases at J; junction bases unmatched: 12. The CDR3 covers 16 residues.

The J gene is TRBJ1-5, the V gene TRBV28; D gene uncertain. The CDR3 consists of 13 residues. V was shortened by 8 bases and J by 6 bases, with 14 bases between the two germline ends. Looked up from germline, CDR1 is MDHEN and CDR2 is SYDVKM. CDR3 nucleotide sequence: TGTGCCAGCGTGCGTGATAGTTCTCAGCCCCAGCATTTT. Translation gives CASVRDSSQPQHF.

CDR3 in amino acids: CATHPTGVEREVNEQYF. The CDR3 DNA is TGTGCCACCCACCCCACCGGGGTCGAGCGGGAGGTCAACGAGCAGTACTTC. The chain is built from TRBV10-3 and TRBJ2-7; 9 positions agree with TRBD2. This CDR3 has 17 residues. J gave up 5 bases and V 10 bases, and 21 bases lay outside the gene matches. Germline V gene data show CDR1 as ENHRY and CDR2 as SYGVKD.

The rearrangement joins TRBV9 to TRBJ2-3, with a possible D match to TRBD2 (7 bases). This CDR3 is built from 13 residues. CDR1 and CDR2 (germline): SGDLS, YYNGEE. The V and J ends lost 6 bases and 4 bases respectively, with 12 bases between them. CDR3 sequence reads: CASKGGSSDTQYF. The CDR3, as DNA: TGTGCCAGCAAGGGGGGGAGTTCAGATACGCAGTATTTT.

The gene calls are TRBV10-2 and TRBJ2-1; no definite D call. The length of the CDR3 is 13 residues. Germline CDR1 reads WSHSY; CDR2 reads SAAADI. V shed 4 bases and J shed 2 bases, with 6 bases lying between them. The CDR3 DNA reads TGCGCCAGCAGTGTTGGCGCCTACAATGAGCAGTTCTTC. This encodes CASSVGAYNEQFF.